Listed below are T cell receptor beta chains from one sample, sequenced in a study of blood T cell repertoires in COVID-19. Some clones are missing from TCRdb's copy, which holds only in-frame ones; the method was immunoSEQ multiplex PCR. The sample has over 150,000 clones, almost 85% seen once; the top ten hold roughly 13%. The specimen sequenced was peripheral blood. The receptor set was obtained from a man between 18 and 35 years old with active or convalescent COVID-19. Each CDR3 is given with its conserved first and last residue. The order of the fields is CDR3 length, clone size, J gene, D gene, V gene, CDR3 protein, CDR3 DNA. D genes are given only for firm matches. Rows give clone size only sometimes, using once, few, many, or a class for an expanded clone.

length: 13; size: .; J: TRBJ1-1; D: .; V: TRBV6-4; CDR3: CASRARENTEAFF; DNA: TGTGCCAGCAGAGCCAGGGAGAACACTGAAGCTTTCTTT
length: 13; size: .; J: TRBJ2-7; D: TRBD2; V: TRBV2; CDR3: CASSGGGYYEQYF; DNA: TGTGCCAGCAGTGGCGGGGGGTACTACGAGCAGTACTTC
length: 14; size: .; J: TRBJ2-3; D: .; V: TRBV6-1; CDR3: CASSDHYRADTQYF; DNA: TGTGCCAGCAGTGACCACTACAGGGCAGATACGCAGTATTTT
length: 13; size: .; J: TRBJ2-7; D: .; V: TRBV5-5; CDR3: CASSFQSSYEQYF; DNA: TGTGCCAGCAGCTTTCAGTCTTCATACGAGCAGTACTTC
length: 14; size: .; J: TRBJ2-7; D: .; V: TRBV6-5; CDR3: CASSYPGRAGEQYF; DNA: TGTGCCAGCAGTTACCCTGGCCGGGCGGGCGAGCAGTACTTC
length: 11; size: .; J: TRBJ1-2; D: TRBD1; V: TRBV29-1; CDR3: CSVFQGDGYTF; DNA: TGCAGCGTCTTCCAGGGGGATGGCTACACCTTC
length: 15; size: .; J: TRBJ1-2; D: .; V: TRBV19; CDR3: CASSIQAGLQGRYTF; DNA: TGTGCCAGTAGTATACAGGCAGGGCTACAAGGGCGCTACACCTTC
length: 15; size: few; J: TRBJ2-5; D: .; V: TRBV2; CDR3: CASSGWQRSQETQYF; DNA: TGTGCCAGCAGTGGGTGGCAGAGGTCCCAAGAGACCCAGTACTTC
length: 14; size: .; J: TRBJ1-2; D: .; V: TRBV6-6; CDR3: CASSYQEVGYGYTF; DNA: TGTGCCAGCAGTTACCAAGAGGTTGGCTATGGCTACACCTTC
length: 15; size: .; J: TRBJ1-5; D: .; V: TRBV7-9; CDR3: CASSLGDSDNQPQHF; DNA: TGTGCCAGCAGCTTAGGTGACAGTGACAATCAGCCCCAGCATTTT
length: 15; size: few; J: TRBJ1-5; D: .; V: TRBV6-1; CDR3: CASSEQVYSNQPQHF; DNA: TGTGCCAGCAGTGAACAGGTCTATAGCAATCAGCCCCAGCATTTT
length: 13; size: .; J: TRBJ1-4; D: .; V: TRBV6-5; CDR3: CASSWGRNEKLFF; DNA: TGTGCCAGCAGTTGGGGGAGGAATGAAAAACTGTTTTTT
length: 15; size: .; J: TRBJ1-2; D: TRBD1; V: TRBV28; CDR3: CASSRLDRADYGYTF; DNA: TGTGCCAGCAGTCGCTTGGACAGGGCCGACTATGGCTACACCTTC
length: 16; size: .; J: TRBJ2-3; D: TRBD2; V: TRBV7-2; CDR3: CASSFGSSGRLDTQYF; DNA: TGTGCCAGCAGCTTTGGTTCTAGCGGGAGGTTAGATACGCAGTATTTT
length: 17; size: .; J: TRBJ1-5; D: .; V: TRBV5-5; CDR3: CASSLGQRGGGNQPQHF; DNA: TGTGCCAGCAGCTTGGGACAGCGAGGCGGGGGGAATCAGCCCCAGCATTTT
length: 17; size: .; J: TRBJ2-5; D: TRBD2; V: TRBV6-1; CDR3: CASSEPGRPAGGETQYF; DNA: TGTGCCAGCAGTGAACCGGGGCGGCCAGCGGGGGGTGAGACCCAGTACTTC
length: 13; size: .; J: TRBJ2-5; D: TRBD2; V: TRBV6-6; CDR3: CASRLAAQETQYF; DNA: TGTGCCAGCAGACTAGCGGCACAAGAGACCCAGTACTTC
length: 17; size: once; J: TRBJ2-3; D: .; V: TRBV7-9; CDR3: CASSPKMYRTARDTQYF; DNA: TGTGCCAGCAGCCCTAAGATGTACAGGACGGCGAGAGATACGCAGTATTTT
length: 13; size: .; J: TRBJ2-7; D: .; V: TRBV4-3; CDR3: CASSRGSGYEQYF; DNA: TGCGCCAGCAGCCGAGGTAGCGGATACGAGCAGTACTTC
length: 13; size: .; J: TRBJ1-6; D: .; V: TRBV27; CDR3: CAAAGGWGSPLHF; DNA: TGTGCCGCGGCGGGGGGCTGGGGTTCACCCCTCCACTTT
length: 13; size: .; J: TRBJ2-7; D: .; V: TRBV7-2; CDR3: CASSLGLAYEQYF; DNA: TGTGCCAGCAGCTTAGGTTTAGCCTACGAGCAGTACTTC
length: 14; size: .; J: TRBJ2-5; D: TRBD1; V: TRBV7-2; CDR3: CASSRTGGQETQYF; DNA: TGTGCCAGCAGCCGGACAGGGGGTCAAGAGACCCAGTACTTC
length: 18; size: .; J: TRBJ2-7; D: TRBD2; V: TRBV7-3; CDR3: CASSSTGLAGANDYEQYF; DNA: TGTGCCAGCAGCTCAACGGGACTAGCGGGAGCTAACGACTACGAGCAGTACTTC
length: 16; size: .; J: TRBJ1-1; D: TRBD1; V: TRBV28; CDR3: CASSLSLGGGVTEAFF; DNA: TGTGCCAGCAGTTTAAGCCTAGGAGGGGGCGTCACTGAAGCTTTCTTT
length: 16; size: .; J: TRBJ1-2; D: .; V: TRBV7-2; CDR3: CASSLGNRVQNYGYTF; DNA: TGTGCCAGCAGCTTAGGAAACAGGGTCCAGAACTATGGCTACACCTTC
length: 15; size: .; J: TRBJ1-6; D: .; V: TRBV11-2; CDR3: CASSLGGLYNSPLHF; DNA: TGTGCCAGCAGCTTAGGGGGGCTCTATAATTCACCCCTCCACTTT
length: 16; size: .; J: TRBJ1-6; D: .; V: TRBV6-6; CDR3: CASSYRGGVYNSPLHF; DNA: TGTGCCAGCAGTTACCGGGGGGGCGTGTATAATTCACCCCTCCACTTT
length: 15; size: .; J: TRBJ2-1; D: TRBD2; V: TRBV5-6; CDR3: CASSLVGGSRYEQFF; DNA: TGTGCCAGCAGCTTGGTGGGCGGGAGTAGGTATGAGCAGTTCTTC
length: 16; size: .; J: TRBJ2-1; D: TRBD2; V: TRBV4-2; CDR3: CASSQQLAGNANEQFF; DNA: TGTGCCAGCAGCCAACAACTAGCGGGAAATGCCAATGAGCAGTTCTTC
length: 13; size: .; J: TRBJ1-4; D: .; V: TRBV2; CDR3: CASSKQSNEKLFF; DNA: TGTGCCAGCAGTAAACAGTCTAATGAAAAACTGTTTTTT
length: 15; size: .; J: TRBJ1-4; D: .; V: TRBV19; CDR3: CASSKSRSGREKLFF; DNA: TGTGCCAGTAGTAAGTCGAGGTCTGGAAGGGAAAAACTGTTTTTT
length: 14; size: .; J: TRBJ1-1; D: TRBD1; V: TRBV6-1; CDR3: CASSERQGVAEAFF; DNA: TGTGCCAGCAGTGAGCGACAGGGAGTGGCTGAAGCTTTCTTT
length: 17; size: .; J: TRBJ2-3; D: TRBD2; V: TRBV6-4; CDR3: CASSPSSGGAGTDTQYF; DNA: TGTGCCAGCAGTCCCTCTAGCGGGGGGGCGGGCACAGATACGCAGTATTTT
length: 14; size: .; J: TRBJ2-1; D: TRBD2; V: TRBV10-1; CDR3: CASSESGGYNEQFF; DNA: TGCGCCAGCAGTGAGTCGGGAGGGTACAATGAGCAGTTCTTC
length: 16; size: .; J: TRBJ2-1; D: TRBD2; V: TRBV5-1; CDR3: CASSVSLAGGYNEQFF; DNA: TGCGCCAGCAGCGTATCACTAGCGGGGGGCTACAATGAGCAGTTCTTC
length: 15; size: once; J: TRBJ1-1; D: .; V: TRBV6-6; CDR3: CASSYSIGSNTEAFF; DNA: TGTGCCAGCAGTTACTCGATCGGGTCGAACACTGAAGCTTTCTTT
length: 16; size: .; J: TRBJ1-5; D: TRBD1; V: TRBV12-5; CDR3: CASGKTGQGGNQPQHF; DNA: TGTGCTAGTGGAAAAACGGGACAGGGTGGCAATCAGCCCCAGCATTTT